This TCR beta chain was captured by sequencing in a study of OX40 agonist ivuxolimab in advanced cancers. In regard to this clone: What it binds is unknown.

The CDR3 length is 16 residues. Trimming removed 4 bases from V and 5 bases from J, with 20 bases in between. CDR1 is SEHNR, CDR2 FQNEAQ, per germline (reference sequence). The investigators sampled blood at baseline, at cycle 4 day 1, and at cycle 7 day 1. Assay used: immunoSEQ multiplex PCR; TCRdb lists only in-frame clones, some missing. This repertoire shows approximately 15,000 clones, around 83% found once; its top ten account for 0.65% to 0.7%. Study-wide points: There was clonal expansion of CD4+ and CD8+ blood T cells by week 6 at 0.1 to 3.0 mg/kg.

This clonotype originated in an adult with an advanced solid tumor such as melanoma, head and neck, liver or kidney cancer. Source: CD4+ or CD8+ T cells sorted from blood, taken in a trial of the OX40 agonist ivuxolimab. The chain employs TRBV7-9 and TRBJ2-5, with a possible D match to TRBD1 (6 bases). The CDR3 protein is CASSSNLLGAGETQYF. As DNA, the CDR3 is TGTGCCAGCAGCTCGAACCTTCTGGGGGCAGGCGAGACCCAGTACTTC.